This T cell receptor (beta chain) was documented in a study of blood T cell repertoires in COVID-19 (dated by TCRdb to 2020 to 2022). Describing the broader study: The collaborator samples originated in the United States, Italy and Spain and spanned the acute and convalescent phases of COVID-19. HLA class I and class II types, where available, came from metadata supplied by the sample provider rather than from assay-based typing. A de-identified subject ID, COVID-19 status, age in years and sex were almost always included in the sample metadata. The samples were drawn from two sources: the first 160 participants of the ongoing ImmuneRACE study, and 1,254 subjects contributed by 6 global collaborators. Subjects who had been exposed to COVID-19, were actively infected with it, or had recovered from it provided the deeply sampled blood TCRbeta repertoires that made up the dataset. The prospective study material was composed of cDNA or gDNA derived from T cells, B-cell-depleted T cells, or PBMCs. The repertoires were made available in a free public database intended to serve as a resource for research on the immune response to SARS-CoV-2.

The immunoSEQ Assay, a bias-controlled multiplex PCR, was used to amplify TCRbeta CDR3 regions from genomic DNA. In the authors' own workflow: Nucleated cell counts per sample were estimated from amplification of reference gene primers within the assay. To quantify the absolute abundance of each unique TCRbeta CDR3 rearrangement, sequence reads were collapsed and filtered. Productive Simpson clonality was computed per sample as the square root of Simpson's diversity index over productive rearrangements. The clones in this table, taken by TCRdb from immuneACCESS, are in-frame only. Not every clone is retained; where verified, under half of the shortfall comes from an unresolved V gene, and the cause of the rest is unknown. Clone size and the V and J calls come from that table; the DNA yielded D and trimming. This sample is represented by about 140,000 clones; less than 85% of them were singletons. The ten largest account for 5% to 7.5% of the sample.

Each collaborating institution followed its own protocols to collect whole blood in K2EDTA tubes. For TCRbeta analysis, collaborators shipped samples in one of three forms: frozen whole blood, isolated PBMCs, or DNA extracted from either of those sample types. General findings and caveats noted by the study authors: The quantity of clinical and demographic metadata differed by source and by participant and was supplied without curation.

From cysteine to phenylalanine, the CDR3 is 17 amino acids long. Of all the DNA, just the CDR3 is kept, 51 bases in frame from base 1. Taken from the germline V gene, the CDR1 and CDR2 loops are MGHRA and YSYEKL. V and J are truncated by 1 base and 0 bases respectively, leaving an intervening sequence of 13 bases. Points on this clone: The antigen it binds to is not known. Base quality data are lacking; no much larger clone is found one base away.

This TCR derives from a human donor in a cohort sampled during active COVID-19. The chain was built from TRBV4-1 and TRBJ2-1, and perhaps TRBD2 as D gene, on 5 matching bases. The sample comprised peripheral blood. The DNA sequence reads TGCGCCAGCAGCCAAGCGGGGAGCAGGAGCTCCTACAATGAGCAGTTCTTC. Its product reads: CASSQAGSRSSYNEQFF.